This T cell receptor beta chain was obtained from a study of shared clonotypes between healthy human individuals. The material for each subset, its genomic DNA, was split evenly across several immunoSEQ plates. This table comes from immunoSEQ multiplex PCR, and its TCRdb copy is limited to in-frame clones, with some not included. The sample yields about 460,000 clones, approximately 77% seen once. CDR1 and CDR2 from the germline V gene are SGHNT and YYREEE (reference sequence). V lost 4 bases to trimming and J lost 1 base; unmatched junction nucleotides: 8. The CDR3 spans 16 residues. This TCR was sampled from a woman between 40 and 55 years old in good health. Some clones in this sample may be carry-over from other donors' samples. The J gene is TRBJ2-3, the V gene TRBV5-4; 8 bases map to TRBD2. Sequenced sample: PBMCs. CDR3 DNA: TGTGCCAGCAGCCTGAGCGGGAGTTATGGCACAGATACGCAGTATTTT. It specifies CASSLSGSYGTDTQYF.